A single sample gave rise to the 9 T cell receptor beta chains below, sequenced in a study of graft-versus-host responses after intestinal transplantation (dated by TCRdb to 2020 to 2023). These receptors' targets are unknown. In light of the paper, this sample's time point label describes: cells obtained before transplantation from donor or recipient. The method was the immunoSEQ multiplex PCR assay. Here the immuneACCESS table is served through TCRdb, limited to in-frame sequences with V and J called. Missing clones are a known gap in these copies; in checked studies unresolved V genes cover under half, and the rest lacks a known reason. For this sample the table gives fewer than 120,000 clones, of which around 95% were detected only once. The top ten constitute 0.4% to 0.55% of the sample. The starting material was unstimulated CD8+ T cells sorted from spleen or lymph node cells, obtained before intestinal transplant. The receptors shown here come from a human donor who received an intestinal transplant.

V usage is TRBV27 and J usage is TRBJ2-1; D is unclear. The CDR3 spans 15 residues. Per the germline V gene, CDR1 is MNHEY and CDR2 is SMNVEV (reference sequence). V was trimmed by 0 bases and J by 4 bases, leaving 10 bases between them. The CDR3 loop is CASSLSDPQYNEQFF. In DNA, the CDR3 is TGTGCCAGCAGTTTATCGGACCCCCAATACAATGAGCAGTTCTTC.

The chain combines TRBV7-9 with TRBJ1-1; D is unresolved. Germline loops: CDR1 SEHNR, CDR2 FQNEAQ (reference sequence). The CDR3 covers 15 residues. The germline V and J ends were trimmed by 1 base and 1 base, with 10 bases remaining between them. The CDR3 coding sequence is TGTGCCAGCAGCTTAGTGCCCTATACGAACACTGAAGCTTTCTTT. As protein: CASSLVPYTNTEAFF.

This clone was seen just once. This chain joins TRBV10-3 and TRBJ2-1; 10 bases are shared with TRBD2. This CDR3 has 15 residues. Losses at the gene ends were 4 bases for V and 2 bases for J; bases not matched to a gene: 2. Germline CDR1 and CDR2: ENHRY and SYGVKD. CDR3 region: CAISGTSGPYNEQFF. CDR3 nucleotide sequence: TGTGCCATCAGTGGGACTAGCGGTCCCTACAATGAGCAGTTCTTC.

Concerning this clone: Other DNA sequences of this sample code for an identical CDR3. The chain joins TRBV27 to TRBJ2-1; D is undetermined. Germline V gene sequence: CDR1 MNHEY, CDR2 SMNVEV (reference sequence). This CDR3 region has 13 residues. Trimming cost V 2 bases and J 3 bases, with 5 bases left between them. The DNA of the CDR3 is TGTGCCAGCAGTTTAATATACTACAATGAGCAGTTCTTC. Its translation: CASSLIYYNEQFF.

The chain uses TRBV9 and TRBJ1-2, with 7 bases aligning to TRBD1. Germline V lookup: CDR1 SGDLS, CDR2 YYNGEE. Trimming at V came to 1 base and at J to 4 bases, leaving 7 bases not matched to a gene. The CDR3 sequence is 15 residues long. CDR3 amino acids: CASSVYDREAYGYTF. The CDR3 nucleotides are TGTGCCAGCAGCGTATATGACAGGGAGGCCTATGGCTACACCTTC.

The V call is TRBV27, the J call TRBJ2-1; tentatively, D is TRBD1 (6 bases). This CDR3 comprises 17 residues. Trimming took 3 bases from V and 6 from J, leaving 21 bases between them. Germline V gives CDR1 MNHEY, CDR2 SMNVEV (reference sequence). The CDR3 nucleotides read TGTGCCAGCAGTTTGTACCCAGGGGCAATAGGGACCAATGAGCAGTTCTTC. It codes for CASSLYPGAIGTNEQFF.

The CDR3 sequence: CASSPTQLAGGDNEQYF. The DNA for the CDR3 is TGTGCCAGCAGTCCAACCCAATTAGCGGGAGGGGACAACGAGCAGTACTTC. The V and J genes are TRBV27 and TRBJ2-7; 11 bases align to TRBD2. This CDR3 comprises 17 residues. Germline V lookup: CDR1 MNHEY, CDR2 SMNVEV (reference sequence). J gave up 5 bases and V 5 bases, and 14 bases lay outside the gene matches.

Remarks on this clone: The limits of the CDR3 on the DNA are not certain, so only TCRdb's listed CDR3 is given. This chain links TRBV12-1 with TRBJ1-2. TRBV12-1 is deemed a pseudogene. The CDR3 region is 14 residues in length, termini included. CDR3 protein: CASSFAGGNYGYTF.

This clone has a single count. The rearrangement joins TRBV9 to TRBJ2-1; 7 nucleotides agree with TRBD2. Germline V gene data show CDR1 as SGDLS and CDR2 as YYNGEE. CDR3 length: 19 residues. V was clipped by 2 bases and J by 1 base; unmatched bases: 15. CDR3 in amino acids: CASSVGGGSGGGSYNEQFF. For the CDR3, the DNA is TGTGCCAGCAGCGTTGGGGGAGGGAGCGGAGGAGGGTCCTACAATGAGCAGTTCTTC.